This record concerns one TCR beta chain sequence. What it binds is unknown. Germline CDR1 reads MNHNS; CDR2 reads SASEGT. This CDR3 has 13 residues. V gave up 6 bases and J gave up 1 base, with 9 bases separating them. The primer mix had 52 TRBV and 13 TRBJ primers. Assay used: immunoSEQ multiplex PCR; TCRdb lists only in-frame clones, some missing. The table has around 16,000 clones, 75% to 85% seen once. The data belong to a study of regulatory T cells. Study-wide results and limits: Skewed V and J usage and few unique V-J pairs marked patient repertoires, most in Tregs. Hydrophobic residues at CDR3 positions 6 and 7 were enriched in conventional CD4+ T cells of CD3G-deficient patients.

All CD3G-deficient patients showed autoimmunity, more severe in two. Patients, 2 to 39 years old, had expanded memory T-cell proportions. CD4+ T cells were divided by sorting: CD25-high CD127-low Tregs, CD25-low CD127-high conventional cells. Source material: conventional CD4+ T cells sorted from blood. The receptor's source is a person aged 30-39 years with CD3G deficiency. The V gene is TRBV6-1, the J gene TRBJ1-1; D unresolved. The CDR3 is CASRATWNTEAFF. Written as DNA, the CDR3 is TGTGCCAGCAGGGCGACATGGAACACTGAAGCTTTCTTT.